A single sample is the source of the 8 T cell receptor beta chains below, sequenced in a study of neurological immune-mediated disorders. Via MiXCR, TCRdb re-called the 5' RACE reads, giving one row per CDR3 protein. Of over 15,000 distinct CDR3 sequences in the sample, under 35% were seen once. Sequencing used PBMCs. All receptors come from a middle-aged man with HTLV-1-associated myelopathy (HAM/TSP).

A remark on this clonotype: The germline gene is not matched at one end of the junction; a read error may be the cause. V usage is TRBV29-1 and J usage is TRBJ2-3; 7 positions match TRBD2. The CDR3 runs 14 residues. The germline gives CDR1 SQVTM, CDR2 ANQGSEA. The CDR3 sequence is CSVRDGLGTDTRYF. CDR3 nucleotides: TGCAGCGTTCGAGATGGACTAGGCACAGATACGCGGTATTTT.

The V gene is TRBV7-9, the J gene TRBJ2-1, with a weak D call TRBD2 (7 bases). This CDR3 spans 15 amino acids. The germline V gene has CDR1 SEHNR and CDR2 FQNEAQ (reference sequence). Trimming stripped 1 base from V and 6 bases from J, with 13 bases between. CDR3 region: CASSLVRGASNEQFF. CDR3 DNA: TGTGCCAGCAGCTTAGTACGGGGGGCCAGCAATGAGCAGTTCTTC.

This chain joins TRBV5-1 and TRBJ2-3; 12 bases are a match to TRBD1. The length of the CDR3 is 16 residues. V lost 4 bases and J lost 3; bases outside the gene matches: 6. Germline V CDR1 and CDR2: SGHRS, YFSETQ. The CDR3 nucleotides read TGCGCCAGCAGCCCTGGGACAGGGGGCTCGACAGATACGCAGTATTTT. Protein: CASSPGTGGSTDTQYF.

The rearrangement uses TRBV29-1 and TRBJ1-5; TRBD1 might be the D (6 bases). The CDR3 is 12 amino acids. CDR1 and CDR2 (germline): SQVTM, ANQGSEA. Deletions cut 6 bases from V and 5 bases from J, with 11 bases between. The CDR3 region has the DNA TGCAGCGTAGGACAGTTAGATCAGCCCCAGCATTTT. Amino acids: CSVGQLDQPQHF.

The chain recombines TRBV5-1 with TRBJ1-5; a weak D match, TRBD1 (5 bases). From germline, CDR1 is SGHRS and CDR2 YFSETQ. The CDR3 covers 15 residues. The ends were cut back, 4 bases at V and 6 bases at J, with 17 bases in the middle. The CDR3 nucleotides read TGCGCCAGCAGCCCGGATGGGGGGGGTGGTCAGCCCCAGCATTTT. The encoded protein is CASSPDGGGGQPQHF.

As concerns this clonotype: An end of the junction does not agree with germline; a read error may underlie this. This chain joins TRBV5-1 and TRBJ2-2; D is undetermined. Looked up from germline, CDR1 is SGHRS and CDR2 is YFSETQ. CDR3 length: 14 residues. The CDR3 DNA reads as TGCGACAGCACCTTAGGCAGAAACACCGGGGAGCTGTTTTTT. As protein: CDSTLGRNTGELFF. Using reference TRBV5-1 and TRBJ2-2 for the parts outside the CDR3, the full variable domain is KAGVTQTPRYLIKTRGQQVTLSCSPISGHRSVSWYQQTPGQGLQFLFEYFSETQRNKGNFPGRFSGRQFSNSRSEMNVSTLELGDSALYLCDSTLGRNTGELFFGEGSRLTVL.

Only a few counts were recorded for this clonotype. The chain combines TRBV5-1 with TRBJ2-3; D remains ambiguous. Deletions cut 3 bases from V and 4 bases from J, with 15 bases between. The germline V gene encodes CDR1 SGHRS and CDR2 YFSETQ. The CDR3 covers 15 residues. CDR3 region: CASSWPRTSADTQYF. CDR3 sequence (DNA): TGCGCCAGCAGCTGGCCCAGGACCTCCGCAGATACGCAGTATTTT.

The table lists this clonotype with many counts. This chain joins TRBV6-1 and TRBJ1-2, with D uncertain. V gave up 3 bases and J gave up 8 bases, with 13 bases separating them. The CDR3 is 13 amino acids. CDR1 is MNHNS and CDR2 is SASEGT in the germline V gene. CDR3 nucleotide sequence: TGTGCCAGCAGTGAGCATGGGTCCGGGGGCTACACCTTC. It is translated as CASSEHGSGGYTF.